This T cell receptor (beta chain) appears in the sequencing data of a study of regulatory T cells in long-lasting Graves disease. Turning to the study itself: Prior antithyroid drug treatment in newly diagnosed Graves' patients lasted under 3 months. Study findings and constraints: Persistent disease preferred TRBV28, TRBJ1-2 and TRBJ2-5. Persistent patients had more shared public clonotypes (around 2,700) than new patients (about 920).

The time point denotes: newly diagnosed GD, antithyroid drugs for less than 3 months. The authors made the TCR library using RNA they extracted from PBMCs. This clonotype was picked up many times. Antigen: not known. The germline V gene has CDR1 DFQATT and CDR2 SNEGSKA (reference sequence). The CDR3 length is 16 residues. Trimming cost V 5 bases and J 10 bases; bases outside gene matches: 18. CDR3-region Arm-PCR and iRepertoire HTBI primers produced the TCR beta libraries. MiXCR, applied by TCRdb to the multiplex PCR reads, yields one record per CDR3 protein. The table shows 350,000 to 450,000 distinct CDR3 sequences, with roughly a sixth occurring only once. The sample was also reused in another study, on T cells in Graves' hyperthyroidism and ophthalmopathy. That source notes: The HTBI set primed first-round TCR CDR3 RT-PCR.

The gene calls are TRBV20-1 and TRBJ2-1, with 9 nucleotides matching TRBD2. The source was peripheral blood mononuclear cells (PBMCs), collected at new diagnosis, from a patient treated with antithyroid drugs. This clonotype was obtained from a man aged 40-50 years with Graves disease. CDR3 sequence: CSASEVLAGGSLEQFF. CDR3 bases: TGCAGTGCTTCAGAAGTCCTGGCGGGGGGGAGTTTGGAGCAGTTCTTC.